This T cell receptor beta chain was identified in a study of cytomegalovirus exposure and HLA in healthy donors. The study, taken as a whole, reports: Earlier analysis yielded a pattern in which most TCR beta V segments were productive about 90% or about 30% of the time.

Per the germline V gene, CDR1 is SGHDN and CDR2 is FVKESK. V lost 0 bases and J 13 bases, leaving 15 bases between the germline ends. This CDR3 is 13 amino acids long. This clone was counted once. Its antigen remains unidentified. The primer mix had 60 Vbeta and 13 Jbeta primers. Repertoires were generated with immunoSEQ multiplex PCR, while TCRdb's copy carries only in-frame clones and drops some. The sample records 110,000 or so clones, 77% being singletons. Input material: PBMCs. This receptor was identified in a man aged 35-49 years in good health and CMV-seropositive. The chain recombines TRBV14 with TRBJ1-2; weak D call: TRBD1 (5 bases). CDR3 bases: TGTGCCAGCAGCCAAGAGGGGGGGGACTCTGGCACCTTC. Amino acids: CASSQEGGDSGTF.